This entry lists 25 T cell receptor beta chains sequenced from one sample in a study of cytomegalovirus exposure and HLA in healthy donors. Primers included in the PCR were 60 Vbeta and 13 Jbeta primers. Measured with immunoSEQ multiplex PCR; TCRdb has only the in-frame clones, and not every one. There are roughly 64,000 clones in the sample, with less than 4% held by the top ten. The material sequenced was PBMCs. These receptors were collected from a woman aged 18-29 years in good health and CMV-seronegative.

The V and J genes are TRBV30 and TRBJ1-5; D not certain. This CDR3 region has 16 residues. Trimming stripped 3 bases from V and 0 bases from J, with 15 bases between. Germline CDR1 and CDR2: GTSNPN and SVGIG (reference sequence). The CDR3 loop reads CAWRPQQAHSNQPQHF. In nucleotides, the CDR3 is TGTGCCTGGAGGCCCCAGCAGGCACATAGCAATCAGCCCCAGCATTTT. The whole variable domain, filled in from reference TRBV30 and TRBJ1-5, reads SQTIHQWPATLVQPVGSPLSLECTVEGTSNPNLYWYRQAAGRGLQLLFYSVGIGQISSEVPQNLSASRPQDRQFILSSKKLLLSDSGFYLCAWRPQQAHSNQPQHFGDGTRLSIL.

This sequence joins TRBV30 and TRBJ2-2, with TRBD1 identical over 9 bases. Looked up from germline, CDR1 is GTSNPN and CDR2 is SVGIG (reference sequence). CDR3 length: 14 residues. Trimming cost V 0 bases and J 6 bases; bases outside gene matches: 2. The CDR3 coding sequence is TGTGCCTGGAGTGTGAACAGGGGGCCCGGGGAGCTGTTTTTT. Its protein product is CAWSVNRGPGELFF.

The chain recombines TRBV5-1 with TRBJ2-7; TRBD1 agrees at 9 bases. This CDR3 comprises 15 residues. V was pared by 4 bases and J by 0 bases, with 5 bases of the junction left unmatched. Germline V gene lookup returns CDR1 SGHRS and CDR2 YFSETQ. The CDR3 region is CASSRTGGVSYEQYF. CDR3 coding DNA: TGCGCCAGCAGCAGAACAGGGGGCGTCTCCTACGAGCAGTACTTC.

The chain has TRBV9 and TRBJ1-1, with D possibly TRBD1 on 6 matching bases. V gave up 4 bases and J gave up 6 bases, with 19 bases separating them. From germline, CDR1 is SGDLS and CDR2 YYNGEE. This CDR3 has 15 residues. This CDR3 reads CASSSWDTPAAEAFF. CDR3 nucleotides: TGTGCCAGCAGCTCGTGGGACACACCCGCGGCTGAAGCTTTCTTT.

V is TRBV28 and J is TRBJ1-1; D call uncertain. The ends were cut back, 6 bases at V and 1 base at J, with 9 bases in the middle. The CDR3 is 13 residues long. Germline V lookup: CDR1 MDHEN, CDR2 SYDVKM. The CDR3 region is CASRIGRNTEAFF. DNA of the CDR3: TGTGCCAGCAGGATTGGGAGGAACACTGAAGCTTTCTTT.

The chain uses TRBV4-1 and TRBJ1-6, with 9 nucleotides matching TRBD1. The CDR3 is 16 amino acids. Germline trimming cut 1 base from V and 9 bases from J; bases unmatched to any gene: 7. CDR1 and CDR2 from the germline V gene are MGHRA and YSYEKL. The CDR3: CASSQVSDRGSSPLHF. CDR3 coding DNA: TGCGCCAGCAGCCAAGTTTCAGACAGGGGGAGTTCACCCCTCCACTTT.

This rearrangement joins TRBV6-5 to TRBJ2-7; possibly TRBD1 for D (7 bases). V dropped 5 bases and J dropped 6 bases, with 20 bases sitting between them. From germline, CDR1 is MNHEY and CDR2 SVGAGI. The CDR3 sequence is 15 residues long. The CDR3 spells CASSPPGGGTGEQYF. DNA of the CDR3: TGTGCCAGCAGTCCCCCCGGAGGGGGCACGGGCGAGCAGTACTTC.

The CDR3 nucleotides read TGCGCCAGCAGCCATAGCGGGACCAGCTACGAGCAGTACTTC. The encoded protein is CASSHSGTSYEQYF. The chain links TRBV4-1 to TRBJ2-7, with TRBD2 matching over 8 bases. Unmatched junction bases numbered 4, after V lost 3 bases and J lost 3 bases. The CDR3 totals 14 residues. Germline assignment: CDR1 MGHRA and CDR2 YSYEKL.

The rearrangement links TRBV21-1 to TRBJ1-2; the table gives TRBD1 as D, unverified against the DNA. TRBV21-1 corresponds to a pseudogene. The CDR3 is 17 amino acids. CDR3 residues: CASSIARDRGNSYGYTF. The CDR3 region has the DNA TGTGCCAGCAGCATCGCCCGGGACAGGGGAAATAGTTATGGCTACACCTTC.

V gene TRBV10-1 combines with J gene TRBJ2-1; no definite D call. V dropped 2 bases and J dropped 6 bases, with 11 bases sitting between them. The CDR3 length is 14 residues. Germline CDR1 and CDR2: WNHNN and SYGVQD (reference sequence). In nucleotides, the CDR3 is TGCGCCAGCAGTGAGGGGCTACCCTTCAATGAGCAGTTCTTC. Translated: CASSEGLPFNEQFF.

This rearrangement joins TRBV4-1 to TRBJ2-3; 10 nucleotides line up with TRBD1. The germline gives CDR1 MGHRA, CDR2 YSYEKL. Germline trimming cut 4 bases from V and 4 bases from J; bases unmatched to any gene: 2. The CDR3 runs to 14 residues. This CDR3 is CASSPGTGADTQYF. The CDR3 DNA is TGCGCCAGCAGCCCGGGGACAGGGGCAGATACGCAGTATTTT.

The rearrangement joins TRBV30 to TRBJ2-1; maybe TRBD2 (5 bases). V lost 4 bases to trimming and J lost 3 bases, with 31 bases between them. The CDR3 consists of 20 residues. Germline CDR1 reads GTSNPN; CDR2 reads SVGIG (reference sequence). The CDR3 DNA follows: TGTGCCTGGAAAGGAGGAGTAATTCGGGGTCGAACACCGATCTACAATGAGCAGTTCTTC. It translates to CAWKGGVIRGRTPIYNEQFF. Combining the CDR3 with reference TRBV30 and TRBJ2-1 gives the whole variable domain SQTIHQWPATLVQPVGSPLSLECTVEGTSNPNLYWYRQAAGRGLQLLFYSVGIGQISSEVPQNLSASRPQDRQFILSSKKLLLSDSGFYLCAWKGGVIRGRTPIYNEQFFGPGTRLTVL.

The chain employs TRBV7-2 and TRBJ2-7, with D perhaps matching TRBD2 (6 bases). Trimming removed 6 bases at V and 1 base at J, with 25 bases between. Looked up from germline, CDR1 is SGHTA and CDR2 is FQGNSA. CDR3 length: 18 residues. The CDR3 nucleotides are TGTGCCAGCAGGGGCCCCTCCCGCGGGGCCCCTGGATCCTACGAGCAGTACTTC. This sequence encodes CASRGPSRGAPGSYEQYF.

The chain couples TRBV6-5 to TRBJ1-1; 11 bases match TRBD1. This CDR3 spans 15 amino acids. The V gene's germline CDR1 is MNHEY and CDR2 SVGAGI. After removal of 5 bases from V and 1 base from J, the junction contained 3 bases not matched to a gene. CDR3 region: CASSAGTGGNTEAFF. DNA for the CDR3: TGTGCCAGCAGTGCCGGGACAGGGGGGAACACTGAAGCTTTCTTT.

A note on this clone: Other DNA sequences in this sample translate to the same CDR3. The chain joins TRBV4-1 to TRBJ1-1; D is perhaps TRBD1 (6 bases). Trimming took 1 base from V and 0 from J, leaving 9 bases between them. From germline, CDR1 is MGHRA and CDR2 YSYEKL. CDR3 length equals 15 residues. The CDR3 DNA reads TGCGCCAGCAGCCAAGGGACAGATTTGAACACTGAAGCTTTCTTT. It is translated as CASSQGTDLNTEAFF.

The chain is built from TRBV9 and TRBJ1-1, with unresolved D. V was shortened by 2 bases and J by 4 bases, with 15 bases between the two germline ends. Looked up from germline, CDR1 is SGDLS and CDR2 is YYNGEE. This CDR3 region has 15 residues. DNA of the CDR3: TGTGCCAGCAGCGTGAATACGGGGAAGGGCACTGAAGCTTTCTTT. Amino acids: CASSVNTGKGTEAFF.

The rearrangement links TRBV7-9 to TRBJ2-3; 12 nucleotides match TRBD2. The CDR3 has 16 residues. V was pared by 5 bases and J by 1 base, with 4 bases of the junction left unmatched. The germline V gene has CDR1 SEHNR and CDR2 FQNEAQ (reference sequence). CDR3 DNA sequence: TGTGCCAGCAGCAAACTAGCGGGAGGAGGCACAGATACGCAGTATTTT. This gives the protein CASSKLAGGGTDTQYF.

The chain combines TRBV10-1 with TRBJ2-7, with 9 nucleotides matching TRBD1. Germline lookup yields CDR1 WNHNN and CDR2 SYGVQD (reference sequence). Trimming at V came to 11 bases and at J to 0 bases, leaving 14 bases not matched to a gene. The CDR3 contains 16 residues. The CDR3: CALPGQGSVGSYEQYF. Written as DNA, the CDR3 is TGCGCCTTACCGGGACAGGGATCGGTTGGCTCCTACGAGCAGTACTTC.

V is TRBV7-6 and J is TRBJ2-3, with TRBD2 identical over 16 bases. V shed 5 bases and J 8 bases; nucleotides not matched to a gene: 22. The germline CDR1 and CDR2 sequences are SGHVS and FNYEAQ. This CDR3 is 21 amino acids long. CDR3 coding DNA: TGTGCCAGCAGCCCAAGAGCCATCGGGACTAGCGGGAGGGGCCGGCGTGGTACGCAGTATTTT. It is translated as CASSPRAIGTSGRGRRGTQYF.

The V and J genes are TRBV6-5 and TRBJ1-6; tentative D call: TRBD1 (6 bases). V was cut by 3 bases and J by 6 bases, with 15 bases left in between. CDR3 size: 16 residues. Germline V CDR1 and CDR2: MNHEY, SVGAGI. CDR3 amino acids: CASSYWGAGGNSPLHF. The CDR3 nucleotides read TGTGCCAGCAGTTATTGGGGGGCGGGAGGTAATTCACCCCTCCACTTT.

V is TRBV9 and J is TRBJ1-6, with D maybe TRBD1 (5 bases). The CDR3 runs 14 residues. The V end lost 4 bases, the J end lost 8 bases, and 13 bases lay between the germline ends. The germline CDR1 and CDR2 sequences are SGDLS and YYNGEE. CDR3 in amino acids: CASSPGGEYSPLHF. DNA for the CDR3: TGTGCCAGCAGCCCCGGGGGGGAATATTCACCCCTCCACTTT. The full variable domain, its missing parts supplied by reference TRBV9 and TRBJ1-6, is DSGVTQTPKHLITATGQRVTLRCSPRSGDLSVYWYQQSLDQGLQFLIQYYNGEERAKGNILERFSAQQFPDLHSELNLSSLELGDSALYFCASSPGGEYSPLHFGNGTRLTVT.

J is TRBJ1-5 and V is TRBV9; tentatively, D is TRBD1 (5 bases). This CDR3 region has 16 residues. The ends were cut back, 4 bases at V and 2 bases at J, with 16 bases in the middle. CDR1 and CDR2 (germline): SGDLS, YYNGEE. The CDR3 spells CASSSSPQGGNQPQHF. The DNA of the CDR3 is TGTGCCAGCAGCTCTTCTCCCCAGGGCGGCAATCAGCCCCAGCATTTT.

The J gene is TRBJ2-5, the V gene TRBV5-1; 9 bases match TRBD1. CDR3 size: 14 residues. Germline loops: CDR1 SGHRS, CDR2 YFSETQ. With V trimmed by 2 bases and J by 3 bases, 2 bases remained unmatched. CDR3 nucleotide sequence: TGCGCCAGCAGCTTACAGGGGGCAAAAGAGACCCAGTACTTC. It yields the protein CASSLQGAKETQYF.

The chain is built from TRBV29-1 and TRBJ1-2; the D is unclear. Germline V lookup: CDR1 SQVTM, CDR2 ANQGSEA. This CDR3 comprises 13 residues. Between the trimmed V and J ends, which lost 5 bases and 4 bases, there was a span of 14 bases. CDR3 sequence: CSVTDGNAYGYTF. In nucleotides, the CDR3 is TGCAGCGTTACGGACGGGAATGCCTATGGCTACACCTTC.

V is TRBV5-1 and J is TRBJ1-2, with 7 bases that match TRBD1. J was trimmed by 4 bases and V by 0 bases; bases with no gene match: 9. The germline V gene encodes CDR1 SGHRS and CDR2 YFSETQ. This CDR3 region has 16 residues. This CDR3 is CASSLAPLQGSYGYTF. In DNA form, the CDR3 reads TGCGCCAGCAGCTTGGCTCCCTTACAGGGGTCCTATGGCTACACCTTC.